In this sample, the clone carrying this T cell receptor (beta chain) turned up a few times. The CDR3 loop spans 15 amino acids. Trimming removed 3 bases from V and 2 bases from J; junction bases left unmatched: 5. The germline V gene has CDR1 SQVTM and CDR2 ANQGSEA. The sample is drawn from a study of blood T cell repertoires in COVID-19. About the study: Samples of COVID-19 (acute and convalescent) were obtained from the United States, Italy and Spain. Sources were T cells, B-cell-depleted T cells, or PBMCs; the material itself was cDNA or gDNA.

Sequencing was performed with immunoSEQ multiplex PCR; in TCRdb, only in-frame clones are kept and a portion is missing. This sample has some 200,000 clones, with over 75% found just once. The chain employs TRBV29-1 and TRBJ2-1, with TRBD1 identical over 9 bases. The sample comprised peripheral blood. This TCR was recovered from a woman in her 70s with acute or convalescent COVID-19. CDR3 in DNA: TGCAGCGTTGAGGATGACAGGGGGGCCTACAATGAGCAGTTCTTC. This encodes CSVEDDRGAYNEQFF.